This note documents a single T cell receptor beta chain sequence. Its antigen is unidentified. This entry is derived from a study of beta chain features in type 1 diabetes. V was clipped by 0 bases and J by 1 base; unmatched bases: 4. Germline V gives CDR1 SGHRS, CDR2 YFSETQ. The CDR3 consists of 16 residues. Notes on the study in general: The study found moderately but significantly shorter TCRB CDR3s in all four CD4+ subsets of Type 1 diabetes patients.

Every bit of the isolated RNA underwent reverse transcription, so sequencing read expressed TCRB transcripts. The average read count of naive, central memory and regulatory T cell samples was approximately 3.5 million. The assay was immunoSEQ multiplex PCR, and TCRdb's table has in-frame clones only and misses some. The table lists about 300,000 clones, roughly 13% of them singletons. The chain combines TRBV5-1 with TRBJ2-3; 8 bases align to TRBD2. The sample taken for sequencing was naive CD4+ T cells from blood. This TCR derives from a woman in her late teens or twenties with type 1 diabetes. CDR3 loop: CASSLAGTRGTDTQYF. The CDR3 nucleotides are TGCGCCAGCAGCTTGGCCGGGACTAGGGGCACAGATACGCAGTATTTT.